The rows below give T cell receptor beta chains drawn from one sample of a study of cytomegalovirus exposure and HLA in healthy donors. The protocol was immunoSEQ multiplex PCR, while the TCRdb copy is restricted to in-frame clones and leaves out a portion. The data show about 98,000 clones, around 72% seen once. Specimen: PBMCs. The source of these receptors is a man aged 18 to 30 in good health and CMV-seropositive. CDR3s include the opening cysteine and the closing phenylalanine or tryptophan. A D gene is named only where the DNA matches it firmly. A row's size may be missing; if present it is once, few, many or a size class.

>-|-|TRBJ2-2|TRBV10-2
TGCGCCAGCAAAATCTGGGACACCGGGGAGCTGGTTTTT
CASKIWDTGELVF
>-|-|TRBJ2-3|TRBV5-1
TGCGCCAGCAGTGGCCCTAGCACAGATACGCAGTATTTT
CASSGPSTDTQYF
>-|-|TRBJ2-2|TRBV5-1
TGCGCCAGCAGCTTGGGGAGGATAACACACACCGGGGAGCTGTTTTTT
CASSLGRITHTGELFF
>-|-|TRBJ1-6|TRBV18
TGTGCCAGCTCACCCATTCTAGCAAGCTCCTATAATTCACCCCTCCACTTT
CASSPILASSYNSPLHF
>-|-|TRBJ2-7|TRBV5-4
TGTGCCAGCAGCTCGGCGGGCTACGAGCAGTACTTC
CASSSAGYEQYF
>-|-|TRBJ2-3|TRBV7-6
TGTGCCAGCAGCTTAGGGCCCGATACGCAGTATTTT
CASSLGPDTQYF
>-|-|TRBJ2-7|TRBV27
TGTGCCAGCAGTCCAACGACGGAGACCTACGAGCAGTACTTC
CASSPTTETYEQYF
>-|-|TRBJ2-5|TRBV5-1
TGCGCCAGCAGCTCCCAGGGGAAGAGGGAGACCCAGTACTTC
CASSSQGKRETQYF
>-|TRBD2|TRBJ2-5|TRBV7-9
TGTGCCAGCAGCCCAGGGACTAGCGGGGTTGAGACCCAGTACTTC
CASSPGTSGVETQYF
>-|TRBD2|TRBJ2-3|TRBV27
TGTGCCAGCAGTCCAGGGTGGCGGGGGAGCACAGATACGCAGTATTTT
CASSPGWRGSTDTQYF
>-|-|TRBJ2-7|TRBV10-1
TGCGCCAGCAGTGAGACAGGACAGCAGTACTTC
CASSETGQQYF
>-|TRBD2|TRBJ2-7|TRBV27
TGTGCCAGACCTTCGGGACTAGTCTCCTACGAGCAGTACTTC
CARPSGLVSYEQYF
>few|-|TRBJ1-1|TRBV29-1
TGCAGCGCTGCCCCAGGCGACACTGAAGCTTTCTTT
CSAAPGDTEAFF
>-|-|TRBJ1-2|TRBV5-1
TGCGCCAGCAGCTTGGATGTGGGGGCAGTCTATGGCTACACCTTC
CASSLDVGAVYGYTF
>-|-|TRBJ1-3|TRBV11-2
TGTGCCAGCAGCTTAGTTCCGGTCATCTCTGGAAACACCATATATTTT
CASSLVPVISGNTIYF
>-|-|TRBJ1-2|TRBV7-2
TGTGCCAGCAGCCCACCCTATTTTACGAACTATGGCTACACCTTC
CASSPPYFTNYGYTF
>once|TRBD2|TRBJ2-3|TRBV9
TGTGCCAGCAACAAGCGGGGCCTATTCCAAGATACGCAGTATTTT
CASNKRGLFQDTQYF
>-|-|TRBJ2-5|TRBV27
TGTGCCAGCAGTGGAAAGGGGACTCGTCAAGAGACCCAGTACTTC
CASSGKGTRQETQYF
>-|TRBD1|TRBJ2-7|TRBV30
TGTGCCTGGGGTCCGGGACAGAGCTACTACGAGCAGTACTTC
CAWGPGQSYYEQYF
>-|TRBD1|TRBJ1-2|TRBV4-1
TGCGCCAGCAGCCAAGTTGGACAGGGGGCAAGTGATGGCTACACCTTC
CASSQVGQGASDGYTF
>few|-|TRBJ1-2|TRBV29-1
TGCAGCGTTGAAGGGGAGGGGGTAGAGGGTTATGGCTACACCTTC
CSVEGEGVEGYGYTF
>-|TRBD2|TRBJ2-2|TRBV7-2
TGTGCCAGCAGCTTTAGCGGGGGCACCGGGGAGCTGTTTTTT
CASSFSGGTGELFF
>-|TRBD1|TRBJ1-1|TRBV5-6
TGTGCCAGCAGCCGCGGGACAGGAGAAGCTTTCTTT
CASSRGTGEAFF
>-|TRBD2|TRBJ2-7|TRBV18
TGTGCCAGCTCACCCGGACTAGCGGAGCTCTACGAGCAGTACTTC
CASSPGLAELYEQYF
>-|-|TRBJ1-2|TRBV6-1
TGTGCCAGCAGTGATACAGGCAACTATGGCTACACCTTC
CASSDTGNYGYTF
>-|-|TRBJ2-3|TRBV5-4
TGTGCCAGCAGCTTGCAGCGATCGCCAGATACGCAGTATTTT
CASSLQRSPDTQYF
>-|-|TRBJ2-6|TRBV10-3
TGTGCCATCAGTGAGGAGGGAAGCTCTGGGGCCAACGTCCTGACTTTC
CAISEEGSSGANVLTF
>-|-|TRBJ1-1|TRBV7-2
TGTGCCAGCAGCTTATACTCTGAAGCTTTCTTT
CASSLYSEAFF
>-|-|TRBJ2-5|TRBV9
TGTGCCAGCAGCGTAGACGAGTACCAAGAGACCCAGTACTTC
CASSVDEYQETQYF
>few|-|TRBJ1-3|TRBV5-6
TGTGCCAGCAGCTTGGTTCCCAGCGATACCTCTGGAAACACCATATATTTT
CASSLVPSDTSGNTIYF
>-|TRBD1|TRBJ2-3|TRBV27
TGTGCCAGCAGTTTACTGGGAGACAGGGGTCATACGCAGTATTTT
CASSLLGDRGHTQYF
>-|-|TRBJ2-3|TRBV10-3
TGTGCCATCAGTGACCCCAGAACAGATACGCAGTATTTT
CAISDPRTDTQYF
>-|-|TRBJ2-6|TRBV4-2
TGTGCCAGCAGCCAAGATCAGGGAACTGGGGCCAACGTCCTGACTTTC
CASSQDQGTGANVLTF
>-|-|TRBJ2-2|TRBV19
TGTGCCAGTAGTACCGCACGACTGAACACCGGGGAGCTGTTTTTT
CASSTARLNTGELFF
>-|-|TRBJ1-1|TRBV19
TGTGCCAGTAGGAAGGGGATTGAAGCTTTCTTT
CASRKGIEAFF
>-|-|TRBJ1-4|TRBV13
TGTGCCAGCAGCATAAGACAGGTGATGGCAACTAATGAAAAACTGTTTTTT
CASSIRQVMATNEKLFF
>once|TRBD2|TRBJ2-3|TRBV5-1
TGCGCCAGCAGCTTGGGACTAGCGGGGGGGACCACAGATACGCAGTATTTT
CASSLGLAGGTTDTQYF
>-|TRBD1|TRBJ2-1|TRBV5-6
TGTGCCAGCAGCTCGCACTTACAGGGGGCGAATGAGCAGTTCTTC
CASSSHLQGANEQFF
>-|TRBD2|TRBJ2-3|TRBV7-2
TGTGCCAGCAGCGCTCAGATAGCGGGGGCAGATACGCAGTATTTT
CASSAQIAGADTQYF
>-|TRBD1|TRBJ2-2|TRBV19
TGTGCCAGTACTGACAGGGACCCGAACACCGGGGAGCTGTTTTTT
CASTDRDPNTGELFF
>-|-|TRBJ2-2|TRBV29-1
TGCAGCGTACCCAGGGACACCGGGGAGCTGTTTTTT
CSVPRDTGELFF
>-|TRBD1|TRBJ1-2|TRBV6-5
TGTGCCAGCACCCGGACAGGGGGCGTCTATGGCTACACCTTC
CASTRTGGVYGYTF
>-|-|TRBJ1-2|TRBV29-1
TGCAGCGTTGACCGGGATTACTATGGCTACACCTTC
CSVDRDYYGYTF
>once|TRBD1|TRBJ1-5|TRBV19
TGTGCCAGCACCAAATACGGGACAGGGGGAAATCAGCCCCAGCATTTT
CASTKYGTGGNQPQHF
>-|-|TRBJ1-5|TRBV27
TGTGCCAGCAGTTTTTCCGCGGGGAGTAGCAATCAGCCCCAGCATTTT
CASSFSAGSSNQPQHF
>many|TRBD1|TRBJ1-6|TRBV6-5
TGTGCCAGCAGCTCAACCGGGACAGGGGAATCACCCCTCCACTTT
CASSSTGTGESPLHF
>-|-|TRBJ2-1|TRBV30
TGTGCCTGGAGAAGAAAACAGGGTAGCGCCTCCTACAATGAGCAGTTCTTC
CAWRRKQGSASYNEQFF
>-|-|TRBJ1-5|TRBV30
TGTGCCTGGAGTCTCCGGGGGGCTGGGAATCAGCCCCAGCATTTT
CAWSLRGAGNQPQHF
>-|-|TRBJ2-7|TRBV28
TGTGCCAGCAGATCCCAGGGAAGGGCGTACGAGCAGTACTTC
CASRSQGRAYEQYF
>few|TRBD1|TRBJ2-6|TRBV18
TGTGCCAGCTCACCAAGGGCTCGGACAGGGGGGGAATCTGGGGCCAACGTCCTGACTTTC
CASSPRARTGGESGANVLTF
>many|TRBD1|TRBJ2-1|TRBV6-6
TGTGCCAGCAGTTACTTCGACGGGACAGACGCCAATGAGCAGTTCTTC
CASSYFDGTDANEQFF